This TCR beta chain came from a study of cytomegalovirus exposure and HLA in healthy donors (dated by TCRdb to about 2017). Regarding the complete study: An earlier analysis of fewer than 750 of the donors reported 276 Gb of sequence data and 117 million unique TCR beta sequences obtained from roughly 180 million T cells. About 320 gigabases of sequencing data and approximately 85 million unique TCR sequences were included in an early release covering around 600 HLA-typed donors. Of the 300 to 500 genotyped donors, less than 85% were placed in the genetic ancestry cluster associated with self-reported Caucasian donors. The aim of the study was to test whether cataloging public T cell receptors could identify signatures of past pathogen exposure. The study profiled the T cell repertoires of 666 subjects by immunosequencing and related them to cytomegalovirus serostatus. In addition to the first cohort of roughly 700 subjects, a separate validation cohort of about 120 different subjects was used. High-throughput TCR immunosequencing, statistical association of individual TCRs with disease status, and machine learning were combined to predict cytomegalovirus infection status. To study patterns of TCR occurrence, a later analysis re-analyzed previously published TCR beta repertoires from 666 donors and added high-resolution HLA genotyping. Rather than drawing on any new phenotypic data, the later analysis identified candidate immune exposures from TCR beta sequences and the way those sequences occurred across donors. In an earlier analysis of around 540 of the donors, high-throughput TCR beta sequencing was used to judge whether each TCR beta V gene segment behaved as functional or pseudogenic. Donor age, sex, ethnicity and CMV serostatus were compiled alongside the repertoire data. Genome-wide SNP genotypes for about 65% of the roughly 670 donors were used in a later genetic analysis, which treated that subset as a discovery cohort. Every discovery cohort repertoire had been produced on one sequencing platform. HLA typing included class I and class II loci at four-digit resolution. The number of typed donors differed by locus: about 620-630 for A, B, C, DRB1 and DQB1; about 520 for DQA1; some 610 for DPA1; and some 470 for DPB1. Because of strong linkage in the cohort, a handful of DR-DQ haplotypes were treated as single units for association and clustering. Among roughly 370 genotyped donors of the cohort, an average of approximately 240,000 unique TCR beta nucleotide sequences were sequenced per donor, roughly 20% of them non-productive.

The cohort consisted of 666 healthy bone marrow donors. All cohort members were sampled while nominally healthy, although unrecorded immune exposures were likely present. The donor was CMV seropositive and was included in the group of 250 to 300 seropositive cohort members. Each donor provided a peripheral blood sample, and peripheral blood mononuclear cells were used for TCR beta sequencing. The Qiagen DNeasy Blood Extraction Kit was used to extract genomic DNA from the blood cell samples. From a lookup of the germline V gene (reference sequence), CDR1 and CDR2 are LNHDA and SQIVND. Cut back by 4 bases and 4 bases, the V and J ends lie 14 bases apart. Reading from cysteine to phenylalanine, the CDR3 counts 15 amino acids. CDR3 DNA is the only sequence kept; it has 45 bases, read in frame from the first base. Study-wide conclusions, independent of this receptor: According to a later analysis, most CMV-associated TCR beta chains appeared to be HLA-restricted, and the HLA associations seemed to be driven largely by CMV exposure. The earlier analysis of a few hundred of the donors excluded approximately 17 rarely observed V segments, including chromosome 9 orphons, because counts were too low. A further reported finding was that TCR beta sequences accurately predicted the HLA-A and HLA-B alleles for most subjects in the first cohort. In this cohort, only TCR beta chains were sequenced, and detectable features were limited by the absence of alpha or paired-chain data. In a later analysis, several top co-occurrence clusters were reported to appear linked to parvovirus B19, influenza, CMV and Epstein-Barr virus. While some public TCRs were present in many individuals, most TCR sequences turned up only very rarely across donors. Because HLA typing was unavailable for some donors at each locus, only the typed subset was used in association tests. In a later genetic analysis, fewer N-insertions in productive TCRs were reported among donors in an Asian-associated ancestry cluster than the roughly 670-donor mean. Some IMGT-functional V segments, including TRBV6-2 and TRBV6-3, could not be told apart with the 87-base-pair reads, so those segments were excluded. The study listed 150 to 200 TCR beta chains as associated with cytomegalovirus. An association between a missense DCLRE1C variant and V-gene and J-gene trimming of TCR beta chains was found in a later genetic analysis and replicated in an independent cohort. A cluster of highly shared sequence variants was judged likely to represent a technical artifact of the sequencing pipeline. In vitro tests confirmed that a few of the cytomegalovirus-associated TCR beta chains recognize cytomegalovirus antigens. Correlated functional status among segregating V segments might be attributable to linkage disequilibrium, but an unknown experimental factor could not be ruled out. When HLA alleles, especially DR and DQ, strongly co-occurred, attributing TCR associations to individual alleles was difficult. Roughly uniform sequencing depth across donors was assumed in presence/absence analyses, although this assumption may not hold. A later analysis associated around 16,000 TCR beta sequences with specific HLA alleles at a false discovery rate of 0.05. Compared with equally common non-associated chains, HLA-associated TCR beta chains in a later analysis were more clonally expanded and had lower generation probabilities. According to a later analysis, TCR association rates differed among HLA loci, with DRB1 alleles showing the most associated TCRs and HLA-C alleles showing the fewest. Cytomegalovirus status was reported to be diagnosed by the classifier with high specificity and sensitivity in both the original and validation cohorts. In an earlier analysis of 587 of the donors, most TCR beta V segments were observed in productive rearrangements about 87% or about 30% of the time, broadly matching IMGT annotations. CMV serostatus was the only immune exposure information available for the cohort. According to the authors, the approach could potentially be generalized to other disease states and immunological phenotypes.

To note about this clone: Its antigen target is currently unknown. No per-base quality is available; no much larger clone lies one base away.

Library method: the immunoSEQ multiplex PCR assay. For the multiplex PCR, a mixture combining 60 forward primers for TCR Vbeta segments and 13 reverse primers for TCR Jbeta segments was used. Amplification of the CDR3 region of rearranged TCR beta genes was performed with a multiplex PCR assay on genomic DNA. Amplified TCR beta libraries were sequenced as 87-base-pair reads on the Illumina HiSeq System. On the study's bioinformatics: A later analysis tallied tens of millions of unique TCR beta chains across the 600 to 700 repertoires, and approximately 12 million of those chains were shared by two or more donors. A nearest-neighbor algorithm error-corrected the raw reads and collapsed the reads into unique sequences, merging closely related sequences to remove PCR and sequencing errors. V, D and J gene segments were assigned by aligning CDR3 sequences to IMGT reference sequences. For a sequence to be retained, at least a six-nucleotide match to both a V gene segment and a J gene segment was required. Rearrangements were classified as productive when the CDR3 lacked stop codons and remained in frame with V and J, and all other rearrangements were classified as non-productive. CDR3 was defined according to IMGT convention as the region running from the second conserved V-encoded cysteine to the conserved J-encoded phenylalanine. The earlier analysis of 500 to 650 of the donors excluded any sequence lacking an unambiguous match to a single V gene segment. In an earlier analysis of approximately 610 of the donors, V segments were called functional above 56.7% productive rearrangements and were called segregating when the between-donor standard deviation exceeded 5%. A statistical classification framework was developed to diagnose cytomegalovirus status using the catalog of TCR beta chain sequences. In a later analysis, V and J genes were assigned by comparing TCR nucleotide sequences against IMGT/GENE-DB human TR gene sequences. Using the TCRdist pipeline, a later analysis assigned CDR3 sequences along with most-parsimonious VDJ recombination scenarios. In a later analysis, every TCR beta chain was defined by the combination of its CDR3 amino acid sequence and its V-gene family, and reads without a unique V-gene family were dropped. A later analysis removed 550 to 650 highly shared, low-generation-probability nucleotide sequences to deal with suspected cross-contamination and a sequencing artifact. In a later analysis, a clonal expansion index for each public chain was calculated from normalized within-repertoire ranks of inferred template counts. In a later analysis, generation probabilities were computed with a VDJ recombination model fitted to out-of-frame rearrangements, and the resulting probabilities were checked against IGoR. Hypergeometric tests were used in a later analysis to score TCR-TCR, TCR-HLA and TCR-CMV co-occurrence, with a repertoire-size bias correction applied to the TCR pairs. To estimate false discovery rates, a later analysis permuted the HLA or CMV assignments 20 times. In a later analysis, co-occurring TCRs were grouped using DBSCAN, with TCRdist sequence similarity added in when clustering inside HLA-allele-positive subsets. Repertoires with fewer than 30,000 or more than 120,000 public chains, plus five repertoires with anomalous nucleotide sharing, were excluded from co-occurrence clustering. TCRdb's version of the immuneACCESS table is confined to in-frame rearrangements and falls short of the full clone set. An unresolved V gene accounts for under half of the shortfall where checked; the remainder is of unknown origin. V, J and clone size reflect that table, while D and trimming were determined from the DNA. The sample table holds 120,000 or so clones, of which around four fifths were seen once. Around 18% of the sample rests with the top ten.

The sample consisted of PBMCs. The chain uses TRBV19 and TRBJ1-5, and perhaps TRBD1 as D gene, on 6 matching bases. This clonotype was sampled from a man between 18 and 29 years old in good health and CMV-seropositive. DNA sequence: TGTGCCAGTAGTAAGGGGGAAGGGGGTAATCAGCCCCAGCATTTT. Its amino acids are CASSKGEGGNQPQHF.